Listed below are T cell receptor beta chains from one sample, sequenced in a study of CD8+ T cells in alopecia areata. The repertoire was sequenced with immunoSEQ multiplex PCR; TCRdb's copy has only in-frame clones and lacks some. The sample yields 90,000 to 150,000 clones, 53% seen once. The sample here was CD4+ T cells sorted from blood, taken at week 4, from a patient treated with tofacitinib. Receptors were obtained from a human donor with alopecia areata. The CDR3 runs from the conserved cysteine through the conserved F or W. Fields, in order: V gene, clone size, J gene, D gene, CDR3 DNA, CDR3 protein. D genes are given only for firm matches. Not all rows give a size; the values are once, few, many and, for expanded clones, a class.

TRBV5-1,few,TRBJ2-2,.,TGCGCCAGCAGTCCAGGATTTGGGGAGCTGTTTTTT,CASSPGFGELFF
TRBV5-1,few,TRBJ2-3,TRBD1,TGCGCCAGCAGCGTCACTCCGGGACAGGCAGATACGCAGTATTTT,CASSVTPGQADTQYF
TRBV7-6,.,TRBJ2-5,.,TGTGCCAGCAGCCCACGGGTGGCTCAAGAGACCCAGTACTTC,CASSPRVAQETQYF
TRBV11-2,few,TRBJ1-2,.,TGTGCCAGCAGCCTTCTCTTCTATGGCTACACCTTC,CASSLLFYGYTF
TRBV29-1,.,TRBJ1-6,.,TGCAGCGCCCGGGATAGGGAAGGTTCACCCCTCCACTTT,CSARDREGSPLHF
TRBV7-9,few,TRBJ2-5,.,TGTGCCAGCAGCTTAGGTTCGTTTGACCAAGAGACCCAGTACTTC,CASSLGSFDQETQYF
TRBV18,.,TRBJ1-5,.,TGTGCCAGCTCACTGGACAGCATATATAGCAATCAGCCCCAGCATTTT,CASSLDSIYSNQPQHF
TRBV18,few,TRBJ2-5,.,TGTGCCAGCTCACCACCTGCATCCAAGGAGACCCAGTACTTC,CASSPPASKETQYF
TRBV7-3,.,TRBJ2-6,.,TGTGCCAGCAGCTTAGGGGGAGGCGACGTCCTGACTTTC,CASSLGGGDVLTF
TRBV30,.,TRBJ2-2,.,TGTGCCTGGAGTGTACTGTGGGGCAGCACCGGGGAGCTGTTTTTT,CAWSVLWGSTGELFF
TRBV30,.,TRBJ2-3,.,TGTGCCTGGAAAATGACCGATGCGCAGTATTTT,CAWKMTDAQYF
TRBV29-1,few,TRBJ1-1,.,TGCAGCGTGCGGGGACAATGGAACACTGAAGCTTTCTTT,CSVRGQWNTEAFF
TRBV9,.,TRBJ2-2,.,TGTGCCAGCAGCGTCCGCCCGGACCAAAACACCGGGGAGCTGTTTTTT,CASSVRPDQNTGELFF